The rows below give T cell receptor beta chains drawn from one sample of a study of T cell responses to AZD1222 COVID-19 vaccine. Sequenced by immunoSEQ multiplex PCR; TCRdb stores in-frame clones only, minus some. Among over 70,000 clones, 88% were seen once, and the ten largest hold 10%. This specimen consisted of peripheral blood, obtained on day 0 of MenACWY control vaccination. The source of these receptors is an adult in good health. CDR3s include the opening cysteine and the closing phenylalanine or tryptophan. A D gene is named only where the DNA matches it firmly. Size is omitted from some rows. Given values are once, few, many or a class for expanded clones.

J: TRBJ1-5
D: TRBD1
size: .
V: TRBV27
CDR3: CASSFSQGGNQPQHF
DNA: TGTGCCAGCAGTTTTTCGCAGGGGGGCAATCAGCCCCAGCATTTT

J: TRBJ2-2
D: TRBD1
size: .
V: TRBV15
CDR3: CATHRGANTGELFF
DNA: TGTGCCACCCACAGGGGAGCGAACACCGGGGAGCTGTTTTTT

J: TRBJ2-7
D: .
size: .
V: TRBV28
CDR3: CASSAPDPTPYEQYF
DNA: TGTGCCAGCAGTGCACCCGATCCGACGCCCTACGAGCAGTACTTC

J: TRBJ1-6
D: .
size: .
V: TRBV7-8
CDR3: CASRLSGSPLHF
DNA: TGTGCCAGCAGACTAAGTGGCTCACCCCTCCACTTT

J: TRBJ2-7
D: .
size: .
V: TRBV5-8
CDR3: CASSWKGSYEQYF
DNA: TGTGCCAGCAGCTGGAAAGGGTCCTACGAGCAGTACTTC

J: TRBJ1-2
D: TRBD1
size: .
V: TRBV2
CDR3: CASSPQQGAYGYTF
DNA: TGTGCCAGCAGCCCACAGCAGGGGGCCTATGGCTACACCTTC

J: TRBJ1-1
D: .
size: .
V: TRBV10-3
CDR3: CAISVNAGPTADTEAFF
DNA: TGTGCCATCAGTGTAAATGCCGGGCCTACCGCGGACACTGAAGCTTTCTTT

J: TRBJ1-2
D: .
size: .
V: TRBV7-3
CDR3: CASSAYVGRVEGYTF
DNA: TGTGCCAGCAGCGCTTACGTCGGCAGGGTGGAAGGCTACACCTTC

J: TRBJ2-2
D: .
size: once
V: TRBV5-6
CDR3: CASSRGGLTGELFF
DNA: TGTGCCAGCTCCCGCGGCGGGCTCACCGGGGAGCTGTTTTTT

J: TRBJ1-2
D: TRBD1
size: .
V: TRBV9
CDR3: CASSVGQGAANYGYTF
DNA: TGTGCCAGCAGCGTAGGACAGGGGGCAGCTAACTATGGCTACACCTTC

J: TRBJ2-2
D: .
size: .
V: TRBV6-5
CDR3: CASSYSTGELFF
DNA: TGTGCCAGCAGTTACTCGACCGGGGAGCTGTTTTTT

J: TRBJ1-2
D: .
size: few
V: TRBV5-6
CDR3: CASSLRQGDGYTF
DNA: TGTGCCAGCAGCTTGCGGCAGGGTGATGGCTACACCTTC

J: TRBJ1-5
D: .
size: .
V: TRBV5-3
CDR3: CARRRGRGGNQPQHF
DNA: TGTGCCAGACGCCGGGGCCGGGGGGGCAATCAGCCCCAGCATTTT

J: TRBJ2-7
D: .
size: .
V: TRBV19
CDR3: CASSIRDFDYEQYF
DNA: TGTGCCAGTAGTATCAGAGACTTCGACTACGAGCAGTACTTC

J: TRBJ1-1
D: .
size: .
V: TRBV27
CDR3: CASSLKLGTEAFF
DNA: TGTGCCAGCAGTTTGAAGCTGGGAACTGAAGCTTTCTTT

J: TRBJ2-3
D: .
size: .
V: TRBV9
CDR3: CASSPSRTDTQYF
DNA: TGTGCCAGCAGCCCCTCCCGTACAGATACGCAGTATTTT

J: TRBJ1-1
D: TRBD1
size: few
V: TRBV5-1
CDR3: CASSHSTGEAEAFF
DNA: TGCGCCAGCAGCCATTCGACAGGGGAGGCTGAAGCTTTCTTT

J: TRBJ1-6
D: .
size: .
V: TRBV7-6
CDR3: CASGGSPLHF
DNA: TGTGCCAGCGGGGGGTCACCCCTCCACTTT

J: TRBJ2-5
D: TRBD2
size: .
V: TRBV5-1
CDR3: CASSPTSGGTETQYF
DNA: TGCGCCAGCAGCCCAACTAGCGGGGGAACAGAGACCCAGTACTTC

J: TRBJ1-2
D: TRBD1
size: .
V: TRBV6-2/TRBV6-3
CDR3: CASSYDRGQVSGYTF
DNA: TGTGCCAGCAGTTACGACCGAGGACAGGTTTCTGGCTACACCTTC

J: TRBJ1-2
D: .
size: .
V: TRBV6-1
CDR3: CASSEMGQTDYHYGYTF
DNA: TGTGCCAGCAGTGAAATGGGCCAGACCGACTATCACTATGGCTACACCTTC

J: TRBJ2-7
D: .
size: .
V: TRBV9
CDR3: CASSVAASSYEQYF
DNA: TGTGCCAGCAGCGTGGCCGCCTCCTCCTACGAGCAGTACTTC

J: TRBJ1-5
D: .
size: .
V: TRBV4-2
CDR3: CASSQDWDQPQHF
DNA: TGTGCCAGCAGCCAAGATTGGGATCAGCCCCAGCATTTT

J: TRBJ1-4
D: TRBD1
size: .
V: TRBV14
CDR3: CASSQDLGRGPEKLFF
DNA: TGTGCCAGCAGCCAAGATCTAGGCAGGGGGCCTGAAAAACTGTTTTTT

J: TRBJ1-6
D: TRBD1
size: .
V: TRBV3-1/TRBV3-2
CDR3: CASSQGQGGSPLHF
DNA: TGTGCCAGCAGCCAAGGACAGGGAGGTTCACCCCTCCACTTT

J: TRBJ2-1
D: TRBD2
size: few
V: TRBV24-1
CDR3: CATSDHFGASGGLSSYNEQFF
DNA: TGTGCCACCAGTGATCATTTTGGCGCTAGCGGGGGTCTCAGCTCCTACAATGAGCAGTTCTTC

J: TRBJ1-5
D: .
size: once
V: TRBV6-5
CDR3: CASSYSGAPDQPQHF
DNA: TGTGCCAGCAGTTACTCAGGGGCTCCTGATCAGCCCCAGCATTTT

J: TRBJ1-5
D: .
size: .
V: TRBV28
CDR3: CASSPANQPQHF
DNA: TGTGCCAGCAGTCCGGCCAATCAGCCCCAGCATTTT